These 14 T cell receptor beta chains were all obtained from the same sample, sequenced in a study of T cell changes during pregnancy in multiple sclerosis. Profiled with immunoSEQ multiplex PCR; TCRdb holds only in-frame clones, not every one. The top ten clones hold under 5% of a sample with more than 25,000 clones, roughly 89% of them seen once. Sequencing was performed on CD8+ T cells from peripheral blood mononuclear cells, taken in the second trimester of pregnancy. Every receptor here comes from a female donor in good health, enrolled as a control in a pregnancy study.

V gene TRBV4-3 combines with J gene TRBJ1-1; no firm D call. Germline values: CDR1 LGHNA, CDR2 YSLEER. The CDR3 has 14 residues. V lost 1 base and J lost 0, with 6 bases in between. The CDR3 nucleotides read TGCGCCAGCAGCCAAGGACAAATGAACACTGAAGCTTTCTTT. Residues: CASSQGQMNTEAFF.

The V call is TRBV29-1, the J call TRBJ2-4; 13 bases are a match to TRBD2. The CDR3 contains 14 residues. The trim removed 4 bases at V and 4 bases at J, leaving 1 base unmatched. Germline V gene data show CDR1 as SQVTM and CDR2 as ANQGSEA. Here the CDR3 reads CSVVGLAGKNIQYF. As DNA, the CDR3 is TGCAGCGTTGTGGGACTAGCGGGGAAAAACATTCAGTACTTC. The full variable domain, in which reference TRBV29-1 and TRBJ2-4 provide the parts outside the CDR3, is SAVISQKPSRDICQRGTSLTIQCQVDSQVTMMFWYRQQPGQSLTLIATANQGSEATYESGFVIDKFPISRPNLTFSTLTVSNMSPEDSSIYLCSVVGLAGKNIQYFGAGTRLSVL.

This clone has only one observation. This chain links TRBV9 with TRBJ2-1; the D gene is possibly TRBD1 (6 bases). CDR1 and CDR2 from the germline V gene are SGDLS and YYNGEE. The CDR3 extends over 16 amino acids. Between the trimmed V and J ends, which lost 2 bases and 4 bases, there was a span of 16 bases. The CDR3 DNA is TGTGCCAGCAGCGTGGGTAGAACAGGGCCTTACAATGAGCAGTTCTTC. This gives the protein CASSVGRTGPYNEQFF.

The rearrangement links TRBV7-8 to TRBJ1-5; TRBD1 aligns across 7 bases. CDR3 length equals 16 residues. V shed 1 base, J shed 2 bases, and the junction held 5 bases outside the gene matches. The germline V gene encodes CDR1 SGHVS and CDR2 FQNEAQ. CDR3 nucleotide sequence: TGTGCCAGCAGCTTAGACAGGGGCAGAGGCAATCAGCCCCAGCATTTT. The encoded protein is CASSLDRGRGNQPQHF.

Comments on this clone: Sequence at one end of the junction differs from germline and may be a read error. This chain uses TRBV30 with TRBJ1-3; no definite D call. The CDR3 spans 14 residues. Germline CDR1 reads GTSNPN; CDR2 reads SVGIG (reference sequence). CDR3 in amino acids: CGWNRERSGNTIYF. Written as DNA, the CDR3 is TGTGGCTGGAACCGGGAACGGTCTGGAAACACCATATATTTT.

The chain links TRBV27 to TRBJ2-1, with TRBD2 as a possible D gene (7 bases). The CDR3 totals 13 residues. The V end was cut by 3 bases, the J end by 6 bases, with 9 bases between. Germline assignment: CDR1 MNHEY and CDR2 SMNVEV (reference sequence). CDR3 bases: TGTGCCAGCAGTTTTAGGGGGGGCAATGAGCAGTTCTTC. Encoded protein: CASSFRGGNEQFF.

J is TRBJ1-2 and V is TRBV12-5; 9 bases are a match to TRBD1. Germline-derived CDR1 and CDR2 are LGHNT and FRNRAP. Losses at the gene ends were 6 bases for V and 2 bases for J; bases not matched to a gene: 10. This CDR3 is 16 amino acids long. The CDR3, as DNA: TGTGCTAGTGGATCGGACAGGGGTGAATTAAACTATGGCTACACCTTC. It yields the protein CASGSDRGELNYGYTF.

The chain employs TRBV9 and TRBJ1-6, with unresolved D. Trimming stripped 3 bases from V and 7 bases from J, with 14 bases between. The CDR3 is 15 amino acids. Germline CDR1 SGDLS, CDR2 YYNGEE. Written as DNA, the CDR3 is TGTGCCAGCAGCGGAGGAGGCGAAGTCAATTCACCCCTCCACTTT. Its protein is CASSGGGEVNSPLHF.

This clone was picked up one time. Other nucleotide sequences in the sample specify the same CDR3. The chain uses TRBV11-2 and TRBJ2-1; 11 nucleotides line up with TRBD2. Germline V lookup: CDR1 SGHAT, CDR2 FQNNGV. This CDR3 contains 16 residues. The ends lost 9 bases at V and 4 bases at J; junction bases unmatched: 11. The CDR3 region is CASSPPGLAVYNEQFF. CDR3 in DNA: TGTGCCAGTAGCCCACCGGGACTAGCGGTATACAATGAGCAGTTCTTC.

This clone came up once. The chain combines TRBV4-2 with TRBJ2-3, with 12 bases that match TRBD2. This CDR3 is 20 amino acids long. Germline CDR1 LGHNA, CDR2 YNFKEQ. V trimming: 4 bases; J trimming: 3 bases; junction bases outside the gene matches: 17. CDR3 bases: TGTGCCAGCAGCCGGCGTGATTCTAGCGGGGGGGCTTTAACGACAGATACGCAGTATTTT. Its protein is CASSRRDSSGGALTTDTQYF.

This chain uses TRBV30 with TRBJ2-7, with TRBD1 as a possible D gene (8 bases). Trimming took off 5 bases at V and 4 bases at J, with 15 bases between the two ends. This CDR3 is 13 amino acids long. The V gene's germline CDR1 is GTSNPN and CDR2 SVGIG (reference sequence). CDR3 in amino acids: CAWDDRGGYEQYF. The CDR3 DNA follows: TGTGCCTGGGATGACAGGGGAGGGTACGAGCAGTACTTC.

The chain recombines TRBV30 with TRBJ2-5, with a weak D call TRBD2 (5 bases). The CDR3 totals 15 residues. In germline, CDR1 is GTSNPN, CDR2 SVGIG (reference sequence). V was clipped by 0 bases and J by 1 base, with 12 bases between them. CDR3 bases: TGTGCCTGGAGTGTATTCCCGACTACCCAAGAGACCCAGTACTTC. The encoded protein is CAWSVFPTTQETQYF.

The CDR3 here is CAWSQGEGANYGYTF. CDR3 nucleotides: TGTGCCTGGAGTCAGGGTGAAGGAGCTAACTATGGCTACACCTTC. The rearrangement uses TRBV30 and TRBJ1-2; possible D gene TRBD1, 5 bases. Trimming removed 2 bases at V and 0 bases at J, with 13 bases between. Germline V gene sequence: CDR1 GTSNPN, CDR2 SVGIG (reference sequence). The CDR3 contains 15 residues.

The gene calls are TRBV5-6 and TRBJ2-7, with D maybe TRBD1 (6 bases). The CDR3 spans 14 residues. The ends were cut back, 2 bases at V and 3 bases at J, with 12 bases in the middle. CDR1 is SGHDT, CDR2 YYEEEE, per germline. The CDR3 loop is CASSLHRDNYEQYF. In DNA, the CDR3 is TGTGCCAGCAGCTTACACCGGGACAACTACGAGCAGTACTTC. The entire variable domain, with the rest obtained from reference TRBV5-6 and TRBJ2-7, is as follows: DAGVTQSPTHLIKTRGQQVTLRCSPKSGHDTVSWYQQALGQGPQFIFQYYEEEERQRGNFPDRFSGHQFPNYSSELNVNALLLGDSALYLCASSLHRDNYEQYFGPGTRLTVT.